This T cell receptor (beta chain) stems from a study of blood T cell repertoires in COVID-19. Across the whole study: From the United States, Italy and Spain came samples of acute and convalescent COVID-19. The analysed material was cDNA or gDNA that came from T cells, B-cell-depleted T cells, or PBMCs.

Original data processing: Nucleated cell number was recorded as an estimate derived from reference gene primer amplification. TCRdb's table, derived via immunoSEQ multiplex PCR, lists solely in-frame clones and lacks some. The V and J calls and clone size come from that table; D and trimming were worked out from the DNA. The sample consists of 250,000 or so clones, 85% to 90% of them appearing once. The sequence came from a woman in her forties who had recovered from COVID-19. Sequencing was carried out using peripheral blood.

The CDR3 loop reads CASSLSPDSSPLHF. The CDR3 DNA reads TGTGCCAGCTCACTCTCCCCGGACAGTTCACCCCTCCACTTT. This rearrangement joins TRBV18 to TRBJ1-6, with a tentative D call TRBD1 (6 bases). V dropped 4 bases and J dropped 9 bases, with 13 bases sitting between them. The length of the CDR3 is 14 residues. Germline V gene data show CDR1 as KGHSH and CDR2 as LQKENI. Combining the CDR3 with reference TRBV18 and TRBJ1-6 gives the whole variable domain NAGVMQNPRHLVRRRGQEARLRCSPMKGHSHVYWYRQLPEEGLKFMVYLQKENIIDESGMPKERFSAEFPKEGPSILRIQQVVRGDSAAYFCASSLSPDSSPLHFGNGTRLTVT.